This entry is about one TCR beta chain. Per the study methods: By means of reference gene primer amplification, nucleated cell counts were estimated. Clones were read by immunoSEQ multiplex PCR, and TCRdb kept only the in-frame ones, dropping some. For V, J and clone size, that table is used; D and trimming come from the DNA. The sample contains more than 80,000 clones, about 82% of which appear only once. This sample was taken from a study of blood T cell repertoires in COVID-19. This CDR3 region has 16 residues. The V and J ends lost 0 bases and 1 base, in that order; junction bases with no gene match: 5. Germline lookup yields CDR1 LGHDT and CDR2 YNNKEL (reference sequence).

The chain carries TRBV3-1 (or the pseudogene TRBV3-2) and TRBJ2-7; the match to TRBD2 covers 8 bases. The sequence was collected from a man aged 80 or over with COVID-19, enrolled during active disease. The sample was peripheral blood. The CDR3 region is CASSQDAGTRSYEQYF. Written as DNA, the CDR3 is TGTGCCAGCAGCCAAGATGCGGGGACTAGATCCTACGAGCAGTACTTC.